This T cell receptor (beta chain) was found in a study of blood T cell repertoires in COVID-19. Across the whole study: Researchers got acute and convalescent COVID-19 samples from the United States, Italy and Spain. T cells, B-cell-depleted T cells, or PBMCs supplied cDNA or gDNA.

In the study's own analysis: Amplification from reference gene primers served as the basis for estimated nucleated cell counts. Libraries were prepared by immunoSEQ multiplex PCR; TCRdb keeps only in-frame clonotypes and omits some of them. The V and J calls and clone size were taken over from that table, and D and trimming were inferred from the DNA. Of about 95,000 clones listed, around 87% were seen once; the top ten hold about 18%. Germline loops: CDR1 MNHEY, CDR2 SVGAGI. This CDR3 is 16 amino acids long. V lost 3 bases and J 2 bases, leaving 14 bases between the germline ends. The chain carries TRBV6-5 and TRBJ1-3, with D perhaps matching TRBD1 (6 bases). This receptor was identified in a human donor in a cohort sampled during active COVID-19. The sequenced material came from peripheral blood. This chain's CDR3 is CASSYRGAGPGNTIYF. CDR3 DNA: TGTGCCAGCAGTTATCGGGGGGCGGGTCCTGGAAACACCATATATTTT.